The 5 T cell receptor beta chains listed next were all sequenced from one sample in a study of memory CD4+ T cells and cytomegalovirus serostatus. The sort gate was single viable CD3+CD4+CD8-CD45RO+ cells for memory CD4+ T cells. The data were produced by immunoSEQ multiplex PCR, yet TCRdb's version contains in-frame clones alone and is incomplete. The sample shows about 56,000 clones, over 80% of them seen only once. Sequencing was performed on memory CD4+ T cells from blood. These receptors all stem from an adult in good health and CMV-seronegative.

This sequence joins TRBV2 and TRBJ1-2; D ambiguous. Trimming removed 1 base from V and 4 bases from J, with 7 bases in between. This CDR3 has 13 residues. Germline assignment: CDR1 SNHLY and CDR2 FYNNEI. The CDR3 DNA is TGTGCCAGCAGTGAAGAGGGTCTCTATGGCTACACCTTC. Its translation is CASSEEGLYGYTF.

This chain links TRBV10-3 with TRBJ1-5; D might be TRBD1 (5 bases). Germline V gene sequence: CDR1 ENHRY, CDR2 SYGVKD. The CDR3 is 14 residues long. V was trimmed by 10 bases and J by 5 bases, leaving 18 bases between them. DNA for the CDR3: TGTGCCAGCCACTCAGGGAATCGGGATCAGCCCCAGCATTTT. Residues: CASHSGNRDQPQHF.

The J gene is TRBJ1-4, the V gene TRBV2, with 8 bases identical to TRBD1. The CDR3 consists of 14 residues. Per germline, CDR1 SNHLY and CDR2 FYNNEI. After removal of 4 bases from V and 4 bases from J, the junction contained 2 bases not matched to a gene. In DNA form, the CDR3 reads TGTGCCAGCAGTGGGACAGGGTTTAATGAAAAACTGTTTTTT. Its protein is CASSGTGFNEKLFF.

The genes are TRBV5-1 and TRBJ2-1; 9 bases line up with TRBD2. The CDR3 sequence is 19 residues long. CDR1 and CDR2 (germline): SGHRS, YFSETQ. The junction had 17 bases not matched to a gene; V was cut back by 5 bases and J by 2 bases. CDR3 coding DNA: TGCGCCAGCAGTCGGAGGGCTAGCGGGGATGGGGAGACCTACAATGAGCAGTTCTTC. Protein product: CASSRRASGDGETYNEQFF.

The chain uses TRBV6-1 and TRBJ2-1; 8 bases fit TRBD2. CDR1 MNHNS and CDR2 SASEGT come from the germline V gene. J was trimmed by 1 base and V by 1 base; bases with no gene match: 6. The CDR3 spans 17 residues. CDR3 region: CASSEVTGLVSYNEQFF. The CDR3 coding sequence is TGTGCCAGCAGTGAAGTAACGGGACTAGTGTCCTACAATGAGCAGTTCTTC.